This is a list of T cell receptor beta chains from one sample in a study of human T cells and chemical hapten exposure. MiXCR, run by TCRdb on the reads, gives a single entry per CDR3 protein. Altogether around 120,000 distinct CDR3 sequences are present, over 6.5% being singletons, with the ten largest covering around 1.5%. Sequences were obtained from whole blood. Receptors were obtained from a human donor in good health. Some clones in this sample may be carry-over from other donors' samples. Both conserved end residues are part of each CDR3. D genes are given only for firm matches. Size is omitted from some rows. Given values are once, few, many or a class for expanded clones.

TRBV6-5	TRBJ2-1	many	TRBD2	CASTNGLAGGLLF	TGTGCCAGCACCAACGGACTAGCGGGAGGGCTACTCTTC
TRBV4-1	TRBJ2-7	-	-	CASSQVSHVSRGSYEQYF	TGCGCCAGCAGCCAAGTATCGCATGTGAGCCGGGGGTCCTACGAGCAGTACTTC
TRBV6-6	TRBJ1-1	-	-	CASSYGVRGDTEAFF	TGTGCCAGCAGTTACGGCGTACGTGGGGACACTGAAGCTTTCTTT
TRBV5-1	TRBJ2-5	-	TRBD2	CASSLGTSPAGTQYF	TGCGCCAGCAGCTTGGGGACTAGCCCGGCGGGGACCCAGTACTTC
TRBV27	TRBJ1-1	many	TRBD1	CASSPDREGTEAFF	TGTGCCAGCAGTCCGGACAGGGAGGGCACTGAAGCTTTCTTT
TRBV6-2/TRBV6-3	TRBJ1-6	many	-	CASLPGTISSPLHF	TGTGCCAGCCTACCCGGGACAATATCTTCACCCCTCCACTTT
TRBV20-1	TRBJ1-6	few	-	CSASGGARPLHF	TGCAGTGCTAGCGGGGGCGCGAGACCCCTCCACTTT
TRBV20-1	TRBJ2-7	many	TRBD2	CSARQGTSGVFYEQYF	TGCAGTGCCCGACAGGGGACTAGCGGTGTCTTCTACGAGCAGTACTTC
TRBV27	TRBJ1-2	many	-	CASSLWGAQSGYTF	TGTGCCAGCAGTTTATGGGGGGCGCAAAGTGGCTACACCTTC
TRBV6-5	TRBJ1-5	many	TRBD1	CASSRQGGNQPQHF	TGTGCCAGCAGTAGACAGGGTGGCAATCAGCCCCAGCATTTT